The T cell receptor (beta chain) under discussion was sequenced for a study of blood T cell repertoires in COVID-19. In the study overall: The analysed material was cDNA or gDNA that came from T cells, B-cell-depleted T cells, or PBMCs.

In the original processing: Nucleated cell number was recorded as an estimate derived from reference gene primer amplification. This table comes from immunoSEQ multiplex PCR, and its TCRdb copy is limited to in-frame clones, with some not included. D and trimming were read from the DNA, whereas the V and J calls and clone size are those reported in that table. In the table there are 250,000 to 350,000 clones, approximately 90% of which are singletons. Between the trimmed V and J ends, which lost 3 bases and 0 bases, there was a span of 12 bases. The CDR3 length is 16 residues. Germline V gene data show CDR1 as SGHDN and CDR2 as FVKESK.

Sequenced input: peripheral blood. The rearrangement uses TRBV14 and TRBJ2-1; D gene uncertain. This sequence was found in a woman aged 45-65 years with COVID-19, enrolled during active disease. CDR3 residues: CASSHLLAVSYNEQFF. CDR3 in DNA: TGTGCCAGCAGCCACCTTTTGGCGGTCTCCTACAATGAGCAGTTCTTC.